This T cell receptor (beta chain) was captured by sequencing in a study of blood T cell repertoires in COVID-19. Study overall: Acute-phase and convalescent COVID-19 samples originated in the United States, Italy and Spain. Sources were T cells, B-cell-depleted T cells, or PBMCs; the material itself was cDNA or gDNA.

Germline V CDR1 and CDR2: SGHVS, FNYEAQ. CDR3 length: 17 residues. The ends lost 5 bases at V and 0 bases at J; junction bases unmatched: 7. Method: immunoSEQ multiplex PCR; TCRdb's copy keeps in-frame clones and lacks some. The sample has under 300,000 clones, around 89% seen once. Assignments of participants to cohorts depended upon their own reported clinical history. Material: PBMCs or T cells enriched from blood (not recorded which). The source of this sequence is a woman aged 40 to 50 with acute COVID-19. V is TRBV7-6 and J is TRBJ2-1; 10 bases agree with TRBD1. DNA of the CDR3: TGTGCCAGCAGCCCCCGGGGACAGGGGAGCTCCTACAATGAGCAGTTCTTC. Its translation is CASSPRGQGSSYNEQFF.